This is a list of T cell receptor beta chains from one sample in a study of cytotoxic CD8 clonotypes in ibrutinib-treated CLL. Sequenced by immunoSEQ multiplex PCR; TCRdb stores in-frame clones only, minus some. Here the sample spans approximately 130,000 clones, under 90% being singletons. Specimen: PBMCs, collected after 24 months of ibrutinib treatment. The receptors were gathered from a human donor with chronic lymphocytic leukemia. Each CDR3 is given with its conserved first and last residue. Fields, in order: J gene, D gene, V gene, clone size, CDR3 protein, CDR3 DNA. The D gene is left open where the match is weak. Expanded clones get a size class; other rows say once, few or many, or leave the size out.

J gene: TRBJ1-1; D gene: NA; V gene: TRBV2; clone size: NA; CDR3 protein: CASSERRVGTEAFF; CDR3 DNA: TGTGCCAGCAGTGAACGCAGGGTAGGGACTGAAGCTTTCTTT
J gene: TRBJ1-2; D gene: TRBD1; V gene: TRBV30; clone size: NA; CDR3 protein: CAWTGQANYGYTF; CDR3 DNA: TGTGCCTGGACCGGACAGGCAAACTATGGCTACACCTTC
J gene: TRBJ2-7; D gene: NA; V gene: TRBV10-3; clone size: NA; CDR3 protein: CAAGSTSYEQYF; CDR3 DNA: TGTGCCGCTGGGTCGACCTCCTACGAGCAGTACTTC
J gene: TRBJ2-7; D gene: NA; V gene: TRBV6-1; clone size: NA; CDR3 protein: CASSVSYEQYF; CDR3 DNA: TGTGCCAGCAGTGTATCCTACGAGCAGTACTTC
J gene: TRBJ1-3; D gene: NA; V gene: TRBV15; clone size: NA; CDR3 protein: CATSRREVPTIYF; CDR3 DNA: TGTGCCACCAGCAGAAGGGAGGTGCCAACCATATATTTT
J gene: TRBJ2-7; D gene: TRBD1; V gene: TRBV10-3; clone size: many; CDR3 protein: CAIRDRLPYEQYF; CDR3 DNA: TGTGCCATCAGGGACAGGCTACCCTACGAGCAGTACTTC
J gene: TRBJ2-1; D gene: NA; V gene: TRBV28; clone size: NA; CDR3 protein: CASSRNEQFF; CDR3 DNA: TGTGCCAGCAGTCGGAATGAGCAGTTCTTC
J gene: TRBJ2-7; D gene: NA; V gene: TRBV7-2; clone size: once; CDR3 protein: CASSLVQAGEQYF; CDR3 DNA: TGTGCCAGCAGCTTAGTACAGGCAGGCGAGCAGTACTTC
J gene: TRBJ1-2; D gene: NA; V gene: TRBV27; clone size: few; CDR3 protein: CASSLSGYGYTF; CDR3 DNA: TGTGCCAGCAGTTTATCAGGATATGGCTACACCTTC
J gene: TRBJ1-5; D gene: TRBD1; V gene: TRBV19; clone size: NA; CDR3 protein: CASSGDRNQPQHF; CDR3 DNA: TGTGCCAGTAGTGGGGACAGAAATCAGCCCCAGCATTTT
J gene: TRBJ2-1; D gene: NA; V gene: TRBV6-5; clone size: NA; CDR3 protein: CASSYSGRDPYNEQFF; CDR3 DNA: TGTGCCAGCAGTTACTCGGGCAGAGATCCCTACAATGAGCAGTTCTTC
J gene: TRBJ1-4; D gene: TRBD1; V gene: TRBV10-3; clone size: NA; CDR3 protein: CAISKTGDATNEKLFF; CDR3 DNA: TGTGCCATCAGTAAGACAGGGGACGCAACTAATGAAAAACTGTTTTTT
J gene: TRBJ1-4; D gene: TRBD1; V gene: TRBV5-1; clone size: NA; CDR3 protein: CASSSSRDSNEKLFF; CDR3 DNA: TGCGCCAGCAGCTCGTCCCGGGACAGCAATGAAAAACTGTTTTTT
J gene: TRBJ2-7; D gene: TRBD2; V gene: TRBV28; clone size: NA; CDR3 protein: CASRRGPGLSYEQYF; CDR3 DNA: TGTGCCAGCAGGAGAGGACCGGGACTATCCTACGAGCAGTACTTC
J gene: TRBJ1-1; D gene: TRBD1; V gene: TRBV10-3; clone size: NA; CDR3 protein: CAIRETGDTEAFF; CDR3 DNA: TGTGCCATCAGGGAAACAGGGGACACTGAAGCTTTCTTT
J gene: TRBJ1-5; D gene: TRBD1; V gene: TRBV23-1; clone size: NA; CDR3 protein: CASSQSPPGQGFFFQPQHF; CDR3 DNA: TGCGCCAGCAGTCAATCTCCACCCGGACAGGGGTTTTTTTTTCAGCCCCAGCATTTT
J gene: TRBJ1-1; D gene: NA; V gene: TRBV18; clone size: NA; CDR3 protein: CASSADGSEAFF; CDR3 DNA: TGTGCCAGCTCGGCGGATGGGAGTGAAGCTTTCTTT
J gene: TRBJ1-4; D gene: NA; V gene: TRBV6-5; clone size: NA; CDR3 protein: CASSYSSGEKLFF; CDR3 DNA: TGTGCCAGCAGTTACTCGAGTGGCGAAAAACTGTTTTTT
J gene: TRBJ1-5; D gene: NA; V gene: TRBV10-3; clone size: NA; CDR3 protein: CAISESGGNPNQPQHF; CDR3 DNA: TGTGCCATCAGTGAGTCTGGCGGAAATCCCAATCAGCCCCAGCATTTT
J gene: TRBJ1-6; D gene: NA; V gene: TRBV11-3; clone size: few; CDR3 protein: CASSLSLETPLHF; CDR3 DNA: TGTGCCAGCAGCTTATCCCTCGAAACACCCCTCCACTTT
J gene: TRBJ1-6; D gene: NA; V gene: TRBV27; clone size: NA; CDR3 protein: CASRRRAGASSYNSPLHF; CDR3 DNA: TGTGCCAGCAGGCGCCGGGCAGGGGCGAGCTCCTATAATTCACCCCTCCACTTT